This TCR beta chain was recovered during a study of OX40 agonist ivuxolimab in advanced cancers. Study-wide background: Prior therapy, whether anti-PD-1, anti-PD-L1 or anti-CTLA-4, was allowed, and roughly 41% had some.

General observations from the study: There was clonal expansion of CD4+ and CD8+ blood T cells by week 6 at 0.1 to 3.0 mg/kg. Low clonal expansion, among the lowest seen, marked partial responders at 0.1-3.0 mg/kg.

With respect to this clone: Its target is not known.

Clones were sequenced by immunoSEQ multiplex PCR, and TCRdb holds only the in-frame ones, with some missing. Among about 61,000 clones listed, roughly 80% were seen once. The V end was cut by 6 bases, the J end by 6 bases, with 21 bases between. The length of the CDR3 is 16 residues. CDR1 is SGHTA and CDR2 is FQGTGA in the germline V gene. The receptor was derived from an adult with an advanced solid tumor such as melanoma, head and neck, liver or kidney cancer. The chain couples TRBV7-3 to TRBJ2-4; D is perhaps TRBD1 (5 bases). Specimen: CD4+ or CD8+ T cells sorted from blood, collected in a trial of the OX40 agonist ivuxolimab. This chain's CDR3 is CASRSQQGDGGNIQYF. CDR3 DNA: TGTGCCAGCAGGTCACAGCAGGGTGATGGTGGAAACATTCAGTACTTC.